These 26 T cell receptor beta chains came from one sample sequenced in a study of T-cell memory formation after mild COVID-19. TCRdb analysed the 5' RACE reads with MiXCR anew, one entry per CDR3 protein. The data show around 430,000 distinct CDR3 sequences, with about 17% seen just once and around a fifth held by the top ten. Sequences were obtained from PBMCs or a T cell subset sorted from them (not recorded which). The receptor set was obtained from a man aged 18 to 30 who had mild COVID-19 (a few samples of this study predate the infection). Cell type and time point are not known.

This clonotype has at least ten counts. The chain couples TRBV7-9 to TRBJ2-5; D is undetermined. Germline V CDR1 and CDR2: SEHNR, FQNEAQ (reference sequence). V was pared by 2 bases and J by 5 bases, with 3 bases between. The CDR3 is 11 residues long. CDR3 protein: CASSLIETQYF. CDR3 nucleotides: TGTGCCAGCAGCTTAATCGAGACCCAGTACTTC. The variable domain in full, with the rest retrieved from reference TRBV7-9 and TRBJ2-5, is DTGVSQNPRHKITKRGQNVTFRCDPISEHNRLYWYRQTLGQGPEFLTYFQNEAQLEKSRLLSDRFSAERPKGSFSTLEIQRTEQGDSAMYLCASSLIETQYFGPGTRLLVL.

This chain links TRBV7-6 with TRBJ2-7; perhaps TRBD1 as D (5 bases). Per the germline V gene, CDR1 is SGHVS and CDR2 is FNYEAQ. The CDR3 length is 15 residues. The V and J ends lost 0 bases and 2 bases respectively, with 11 bases between them. As DNA, the CDR3 is TGTGCCAGCAGCTTAGCCCAGGGTTTGGCCTACGAGCAGTACTTC. Its protein is CASSLAQGLAYEQYF.

This clonotype has just a few counts. Written as DNA, the CDR3 is TGTGCCAGCAGTGACTCGACGCAAACTAGCGGGGGTACAGATACGCAGTATTTT. This translates into CASSDSTQTSGGTDTQYF. The chain carries TRBV6-4 and TRBJ2-3; 11 bases match TRBD2. CDR3 length equals 18 residues. V lost 0 bases and J lost 3; bases outside the gene matches: 8. Germline V lookup: CDR1 MRHNA, CDR2 SNTAGT.

This clonotype appeared many times. The chain employs TRBV6-2 or TRBV6-3 and TRBJ2-1; D ambiguous. The CDR3 extends over 13 amino acids. V lost 4 bases to trimming and J lost 0 bases, with 4 bases between them. Per the germline V gene, CDR1 is MNHEY and CDR2 is SVGEGT. The CDR3 is CASSSSSYNEQFF. In nucleotides, the CDR3 is TGTGCCAGCAGTTCTAGCTCCTACAATGAGCAGTTCTTC.

The gene calls are TRBV9 and TRBJ1-2; D is uncertain. Germline lookup yields CDR1 SGDLS and CDR2 YYNGEE. This CDR3 is built from 15 residues. V was shortened by 0 bases and J by 7 bases, with 16 bases between the two germline ends. The DNA for the CDR3 is TGTGCCAGCAGCGTAGAGGTGGGCGGGGAGTCTGGCTACACCTTC. Translated, it gives CASSVEVGGESGYTF.

The rearrangement uses TRBV28 and TRBJ2-7; D unclear. From germline, CDR1 is MDHEN and CDR2 SYDVKM. The length of the CDR3 is 13 residues. Trimming left V 6 bases short and J 3 bases short, with 12 bases between. In nucleotides, the CDR3 is TGTGCCAGCAGCCTGGGTGGGCTCTACGAGCAGTACGTC. It yields the protein CASSLGGLYEQYV.

The chain has TRBV5-6 and TRBJ2-3; 11 bases line up with TRBD1. The V and J ends lost 4 bases and 6 bases, in that order; junction bases with no gene match: 7. The CDR3 has 15 residues. From germline, CDR1 is SGHDT and CDR2 YYEEEE. Here the CDR3 reads CASSGGQGVWDTQYF. In nucleotides, the CDR3 is TGTGCCAGCAGCGGGGGACAGGGGGTTTGGGATACGCAGTATTTT.

The chain carries TRBV6-2 or TRBV6-3 and TRBJ1-2; perhaps TRBD1 as D (6 bases). CDR1 is MNHEY and CDR2 is SVGEGT in the germline V gene. This CDR3 comprises 13 residues. Trimming left V 7 bases short and J 4 bases short, with 13 bases between. CDR3: CASMDSYLYGYTF. Here the CDR3 DNA reads TGTGCCAGCATGGACAGCTACCTCTATGGCTACACCTTC.

V is TRBV20-1 and J is TRBJ1-1; maybe TRBD1 (5 bases). V gave up 0 bases and J gave up 1 base, with 21 bases separating them. This CDR3 has 18 residues. Germline loops: CDR1 DFQATT, CDR2 SNEGSKA (reference sequence). This CDR3 is CSARDERGLRAWNTEAFF. In DNA, the CDR3 is TGCAGTGCTAGAGATGAACGGGGGTTAAGGGCATGGAACACTGAAGCTTTCTTT.

The table lists this clonotype with many counts. The J gene is TRBJ2-2, the V gene TRBV5-4, with D maybe TRBD2 (6 bases). The CDR3 contains 14 residues. V lost 5 bases, J lost 1 base, and 9 bases lay in between. Germline assignment: CDR1 SGHNT and CDR2 YYREEE (reference sequence). The CDR3 here is CASSFGGNTGELFF. The CDR3 DNA is TGTGCCAGCAGTTTCGGGGGGAACACCGGGGAGCTGTTTTTT.

This clonotype has just a few counts. The chain links TRBV12-3 or TRBV12-4 to TRBJ1-5; 7 bases match TRBD1. The CDR3 totals 15 residues. V shed 3 bases, J shed 3 bases, and the junction held 5 bases outside the gene matches. The CDR3 DNA follows: TGTGCCAGCAGTTTCCACAGGGGCTCCAATCAGCCCCAGCATTTT. This gives the protein CASSFHRGSNQPQHF.

This clonotype was seen more than once but under ten times. CDR3 sequence reads: CASSYPQGGETQYF. As DNA, the CDR3 is TGCGCCAGCAGCTATCCACAGGGAGGAGAGACCCAGTACTTC. The chain has TRBV5-1 and TRBJ2-5; D may correspond to TRBD1 or TRBD2 (6 bases each). This CDR3 comprises 14 residues. Germline V gene lookup returns CDR1 SGHRS and CDR2 YFSETQ. V lost 3 bases to trimming and J lost 4 bases, with 13 bases between them.

The chain recombines TRBV2 with TRBJ2-3; no definite D call. The V end was cut by 6 bases, the J end by 2 bases, with 12 bases between. Looked up from germline, CDR1 is SNHLY and CDR2 is FYNNEI. This CDR3 contains 14 residues. This chain's CDR3 is CASRQTSYTDTQYF. Here the CDR3 DNA reads TGTGCCAGCAGGCAGACTTCGTACACAGATACGCAGTATTTT.

This clonotype has only a few counts. The chain joins TRBV10-3 to TRBJ2-1, with TRBD2 matching over 10 bases. V was pared by 10 bases and J by 0 bases, with 18 bases of the junction left unmatched. Looked up from germline, CDR1 is ENHRY and CDR2 is SYGVKD. The CDR3 totals 19 residues. This CDR3 is CATYQLVAGGQSSYNEQFF. CDR3 DNA sequence: TGTGCCACCTACCAATTGGTAGCGGGGGGCCAAAGCTCCTACAATGAGCAGTTCTTC.

The chain couples TRBV6-4 to TRBJ2-3, with TRBD1 identical over 8 bases. Germline CDR1 MRHNA, CDR2 SNTAGT. The trim removed 6 bases at V and 4 bases at J, leaving 6 bases unmatched. This CDR3 has 14 amino acids. The CDR3 here is CASSPQGGPDTQYF. The DNA for the CDR3 is TGTGCCAGCAGCCCACAGGGGGGCCCAGATACGCAGTATTTT.

This rearrangement joins TRBV7-9 to TRBJ2-5; D not resolved. The CDR3 spans 11 residues. V lost 8 bases to trimming and J lost 7 bases, with 11 bases between them. The germline gives CDR1 SEHNR, CDR2 FQNEAQ (reference sequence). The CDR3 DNA reads TGTGCCAGCTTGGTTGCCGCGACCCAGTACTTC. This codes for CASLVAATQYF.

Only a few counts were recorded for this clonotype. The DNA for the CDR3 is TGCAGCGTTGAAAGCCCAGAGGGTGTCACTGAAGCTTTCTTT. Translated, it gives CSVESPEGVTEAFF. The rearrangement links TRBV29-1 to TRBJ1-1; no firm D call. CDR3 length: 14 residues. CDR1 SQVTM and CDR2 ANQGSEA come from the germline V gene. The ends were cut back, 2 bases at V and 4 bases at J, with 14 bases in the middle.

The V call is TRBV3-1, the J call TRBJ1-4; D remains ambiguous. The CDR3 is 15 residues long. Trimming took off 1 base at V and 11 bases at J, with 17 bases between the two ends. From germline, CDR1 is LGHDT and CDR2 YNNKEL (reference sequence). The CDR3 bases are TGTGCCAGCAGCCAAGGAGGCCAAGGAGGGCGGAAACTGTTTTTT. Translation gives CASSQGGQGGRKLFF.

The gene calls are TRBV28 and TRBJ1-1; 7 nucleotides align to TRBD1. This CDR3 comprises 13 residues. J gave up 11 bases and V 5 bases, and 11 bases lay outside the gene matches. The germline CDR1 and CDR2 sequences are MDHEN and SYDVKM. CDR3 sequence reads: CASSPSTGRGAFF. The CDR3 nucleotides are TGTGCCAGCAGTCCCTCGACGGGCAGGGGGGCTTTCTTT.

V gene TRBV7-9 combines with J gene TRBJ2-3; D perhaps matches TRBD1 (6 bases). Germline CDR1 reads SEHNR; CDR2 reads FQNEAQ (reference sequence). Trimming pared 4 bases from V and 2 bases from J, leaving 13 bases between. This CDR3 region has 15 residues. CDR3 protein: CASSSGQGHTDTQYF. The CDR3 region has the DNA TGTGCCAGCAGCTCAGGGCAGGGGCACACAGATACGCAGTATTTT.

This clonotype appeared a few times. The rearrangement links TRBV29-1 to TRBJ2-3; 9 nucleotides align to TRBD1. The CDR3 has 14 amino acids. Per germline, CDR1 SQVTM and CDR2 ANQGSEA. After removal of 6 bases from V and 6 bases from J, the junction contained 10 bases not matched to a gene. CDR3 loop: CSVRGDRVSDTQYF. The CDR3 DNA reads as TGCAGCGTACGTGGGGACAGGGTATCGGATACGCAGTATTTT.

The chain links TRBV7-2 to TRBJ2-3; no firm D call. Germline CDR1 and CDR2: SGHTA and FQGNSA. V was clipped by 4 bases and J by 2 bases, with 16 bases between them. This CDR3 region has 16 residues. The CDR3 region has the DNA TGTGCCAGCAGCTCTTCCAGACTTACCTTCACAGATACGCAGTATTTT. Residues: CASSSSRLTFTDTQYF.

The sample holds a few counts of this clonotype. The gene calls are TRBV9 and TRBJ2-3; TRBD1 might be the D (5 bases). V gave up 0 bases and J gave up 2 bases, with 7 bases separating them. Germline CDR1 SGDLS, CDR2 YYNGEE. The CDR3 totals 14 residues. As DNA, the CDR3 is TGTGCCAGCAGCGTAGTTGGGGCCACAGATACGCAGTATTTT. Its translation: CASSVVGATDTQYF.

This chain links TRBV6-4 with TRBJ2-6; D is perhaps TRBD1 (6 bases). V lost 10 bases and J 0 bases, leaving 13 bases between the germline ends. Germline V gene data show CDR1 as MRHNA and CDR2 as SNTAGT. CDR3 length: 15 residues. The CDR3 DNA reads TGTGCCAACGGGACAAGGAGCTCTGGGGCCAACGTCCTGACTTTC. Amino acids: CANGTRSSGANVLTF.

The chain recombines TRBV20-1 with TRBJ1-6; tentative D call: TRBD1 (5 bases). The CDR3 is 14 amino acids. Germline CDR1 reads DFQATT; CDR2 reads SNEGSKA (reference sequence). V lost 2 bases and J lost 6, with 11 bases in between. CDR3 nucleotides: TGCAGTGCTAGATCCGGGACGCCTAATTCACCCCTCCACTTT. Translated: CSARSGTPNSPLHF.

This clonotype was seen more than once but under ten times. The chain has TRBV5-1 and TRBJ1-4; no reliable D call. The V and J ends lost 3 bases and 4 bases respectively, with 10 bases between them. CDR1 and CDR2 from the germline V gene are SGHRS and YFSETQ. The CDR3 sequence is 14 residues long. The CDR3 is CASSYRTYNEKLFF. CDR3 sequence (DNA): TGCGCCAGCAGCTACCGGACCTATAATGAAAAACTGTTTTTT. The full variable domain, its missing parts supplied by reference TRBV5-1 and TRBJ1-4, is KAGVTQTPRYLIKTRGQQVTLSCSPISGHRSVSWYQQTPGQGLQFLFEYFSETQRNKGNFPGRFSGRQFSNSRSEMNVSTLELGDSALYLCASSYRTYNEKLFFGSGTQLSVL.